This TCR beta chain was profiled in a study of blood T cell repertoires in COVID-19. Only in-frame clones appear in the TCRdb table, and some are missing; sequencing was by immunoSEQ multiplex PCR. Among a few hundred thousand clones listed, more than 80% were seen once. Germline loops: CDR1 SGHRS, CDR2 YFSETQ. This CDR3 spans 16 amino acids. V was trimmed by 3 bases and J by 1 base, leaving 17 bases between them. The table lists this clone with a count of one. This rearrangement joins TRBV5-1 to TRBJ2-7, with D tentatively TRBD1 (5 bases). The sequence derives from a middle-aged man with acute or convalescent COVID-19. Input material: peripheral blood. CDR3 sequence (DNA): TGCGCCAGCAGCTACTCAGGGTTAGGGGAATCCTACGAGCAGTACTTC. It is translated as CASSYSGLGESYEQYF.